Below, 25 T cell receptor beta chains from the same sample are listed, as sequenced in a study of blood T cell repertoires in COVID-19. Sequenced by immunoSEQ multiplex PCR; TCRdb stores in-frame clones only, minus some. The profile shows around 80,000 clones, under 90% of them singletons. Sequencing input: peripheral blood. The receptors come from a human donor in a cohort sampled during active COVID-19.

This chain uses TRBV7-6 with TRBJ1-1; 7 bases align to TRBD1. The CDR3 is 14 residues long. Germline V gene data show CDR1 as SGHVS and CDR2 as FNYEAQ. The trim removed 5 bases at V and 8 bases at J, leaving 11 bases unmatched. CDR3: CASSTGTVIEEAFF. The DNA of the CDR3 is TGTGCCAGCAGCACCGGGACAGTTATTGAGGAAGCTTTCTTT.

The chain employs TRBV3-1 (or the pseudogene TRBV3-2) and TRBJ2-7; possible D gene TRBD2, 5 bases. V lost 3 bases and J 2 bases, leaving 17 bases between the germline ends. This CDR3 has 16 amino acids. Germline V gives CDR1 LGHDT, CDR2 YNNKEL (reference sequence). The DNA for the CDR3 is TGTGCCAGCAGCCATTTCTCCGGAGGAGAAGCCTACGAGCAGTACTTC. This sequence encodes CASSHFSGGEAYEQYF.

This chain links TRBV4-1 with TRBJ1-1; D gene uncertain. V was shortened by 4 bases and J by 4 bases, with 7 bases between the two germline ends. CDR1 is MGHRA, CDR2 YSYEKL, per germline. The CDR3 sequence is 12 residues long. The CDR3 DNA reads TGCGCCAGCAGCCCGGGTATCACTGAAGCTTTCTTT. Protein: CASSPGITEAFF.

The chain combines TRBV27 with TRBJ1-2; D not resolved. V was clipped by 3 bases and J by 5 bases, with 16 bases between them. The CDR3 totals 15 residues. Germline V CDR1 and CDR2: MNHEY, SMNVEV (reference sequence). The chain's CDR3 is CASSFDGREAYGYTF. CDR3 DNA sequence: TGTGCCAGCAGTTTCGACGGGAGGGAGGCATATGGCTACACCTTC.

This chain uses TRBV18 with TRBJ2-3; 13 bases align to TRBD2. V lost 4 bases to trimming and J lost 5 bases; unmatched junction nucleotides: 12. The CDR3 runs 18 residues. Germline lookup yields CDR1 KGHSH and CDR2 LQKENI. In DNA form, the CDR3 reads TGTGCCAGCTCACTACCCTCAAGACTAGCGGGGGGTATAGATACGCAGTATTTT. Protein product: CASSLPSRLAGGIDTQYF.

V and J are TRBV6-5 and TRBJ1-2; TRBD1 matches at 9 bases. This CDR3 has 15 amino acids. CDR1 is MNHEY, CDR2 SVGAGI, per germline. Trimming cost V 6 bases and J 1 base; bases outside gene matches: 6. DNA of the CDR3: TGTGCCAGCAGGACCGGACAGGGGATTAACTATGGCTACACCTTC. It translates to CASRTGQGINYGYTF.

This chain joins TRBV28 and TRBJ2-7, with TRBD1 matching over 7 bases. From germline, CDR1 is MDHEN and CDR2 SYDVKM. The CDR3 has 12 amino acids. With V trimmed by 8 bases and J by 6 bases, 7 bases remained unmatched. The CDR3 loop is CASGNRGSEQYF. The CDR3 bases are TGTGCCAGCGGGAACAGGGGCTCCGAGCAGTACTTC.

This rearrangement joins TRBV30 to TRBJ1-3; weak D call: TRBD1 (5 bases). Germline V gene data show CDR1 as GTSNPN and CDR2 as SVGIG (reference sequence). There are 16 residues in the CDR3. V was cut by 8 bases and J by 0 bases, with 20 bases left in between. CDR3 nucleotide sequence: TGTGCCGGAGGGGATGGGGGGAGCCACTCTGGAAACACCATATATTTT. It translates to CAGGDGGSHSGNTIYF.

This rearrangement joins TRBV4-2 to TRBJ1-2; TRBD1 is a possible D gene (6 bases). The germline V gene has CDR1 LGHNA and CDR2 YNFKEQ. This CDR3 region has 14 residues. Trimming took 6 bases from V and 3 from J, leaving 14 bases between them. The CDR3 loop reads CASRRGQTDYGYTF. For the CDR3, the DNA is TGTGCCAGCAGGAGAGGACAGACCGACTATGGCTACACCTTC.

This clone was observed a handful of times. This chain joins TRBV27 and TRBJ2-3; 12 bases fit TRBD2. With V trimmed by 4 bases and J by 0 bases, 5 bases remained unmatched. The germline V gene encodes CDR1 MNHEY and CDR2 SMNVEV (reference sequence). The CDR3 has 17 amino acids. CDR3 coding DNA: TGTGCCAGCAGTTCGTCTAGCGGGGGGGGGAGCACAGATACGCAGTATTTT. Residues: CASSSSSGGGSTDTQYF.

The gene calls are TRBV13 and TRBJ2-1, with D possibly being TRBD2 (7 bases). Germline V CDR1 and CDR2: PRHDT, FYEKMQ (reference sequence). The ends were cut back, 5 bases at V and 5 bases at J, with 19 bases in the middle. There are 16 residues in the CDR3. The CDR3 nucleotides are TGTGCCAGCAGCCAGGACGCCCGCGGGGGCCACAATGAGCAGTTCTTC. Encoded protein: CASSQDARGGHNEQFF.

The V call is TRBV9, the J call TRBJ1-4, with D possibly TRBD1 on 5 matching bases. Germline CDR1 is SGDLS and CDR2 is YYNGEE. V gave up 3 bases and J gave up 3 bases, with 12 bases separating them. The CDR3 loop spans 15 amino acids. The CDR3 coding sequence is TGTGCCAGCAGCGCCCTAGGGGAACCTAATGAAAAACTGTTTTTT. This encodes CASSALGEPNEKLFF.

This sequence joins TRBV7-8 and TRBJ1-2; weak D call: TRBD1 (6 bases). The CDR3 totals 13 residues. The germline V gene has CDR1 SGHVS and CDR2 FQNEAQ. Trimming pared 2 bases from V and 4 bases from J, leaving 8 bases between. CDR3 in amino acids: CASSLRGSYGYTF. CDR3 in DNA: TGTGCCAGCAGCTTAAGGGGGAGCTATGGCTACACCTTC.

This clone was detected a few times. This rearrangement joins TRBV4-2 to TRBJ2-2; TRBD2 agrees at 15 bases. V dropped 0 bases and J dropped 5; count of bases not matched to a gene: 7. This CDR3 has 19 residues. The germline CDR1 and CDR2 sequences are LGHNA and YNFKEQ. The CDR3 is CASSQEGGLAGGPTGELFF. CDR3 DNA: TGTGCCAGCAGCCAAGAAGGAGGACTAGCGGGGGGGCCTACCGGGGAGCTGTTTTTT.

J is TRBJ1-6 and V is TRBV7-9, with a possible D match to TRBD1 (5 bases). This CDR3 has 17 residues. The germline gives CDR1 SEHNR, CDR2 FQNEAQ (reference sequence). The V and J ends lost 1 base and 8 bases respectively, with 18 bases between them. CDR3 nucleotide sequence: TGTGCCAGCAGCTTAGGTGTCGACAGCTACTTGGATTCACCCCTCCACTTT. As protein: CASSLGVDSYLDSPLHF. Complete variable domain (other parts from reference TRBV7-9 and TRBJ1-6): DTGVSQNPRHKITKRGQNVTFRCDPISEHNRLYWYRQTLGQGPEFLTYFQNEAQLEKSRLLSDRFSAERPKGSFSTLEIQRTEQGDSAMYLCASSLGVDSYLDSPLHFGNGTRLTVT.

The V call is TRBV13, the J call TRBJ1-1, with 11 bases lining up with TRBD1. V gave up 5 bases and J gave up 6 bases; unmatched junction bases: 8. CDR1 is PRHDT and CDR2 is FYEKMQ in the germline V gene (reference sequence). The CDR3 totals 15 residues. In nucleotides, the CDR3 is TGTGCCAGCAGCCAAGGGGGACAGGGGGTCGCTGAAGCTTTCTTT. Its translation is CASSQGGQGVAEAFF.

The rearrangement uses TRBV28 and TRBJ2-7, with D maybe TRBD2 (5 bases). This CDR3 contains 13 residues. The germline CDR1 and CDR2 sequences are MDHEN and SYDVKM. V was trimmed by 6 bases and J by 7 bases, leaving 16 bases between them. The CDR3 DNA is TGTGCCAGCAGGAGGGCGCCGATCGGGGAGCAGTACTTC. As protein: CASRRAPIGEQYF.

The V and J genes are TRBV23-1 and TRBJ1-2; a possible D gene is TRBD1 (5 bases). Being an ORF, TRBV23-1 has a function that is uncertain. This CDR3 contains 13 residues. With 1 base removed from V and 8 bases from J, the gap between germline ends came to 11 bases. The CDR3 DNA sequence: TGCGCCAGCAGTCAATGTCGCGGGGACGGCTACACCTTC. Translation: CASSQCRGDGYTF.

This chain links TRBV6-5 with TRBJ2-7, with D tentatively TRBD2 (5 bases). Germline V gene lookup returns CDR1 MNHEY and CDR2 SVGAGI. The V and J ends lost 9 bases and 6 bases respectively, with 24 bases between them. The CDR3 runs 15 residues. The CDR3 region has the DNA TGTGCCAGTATATCGCTCGGGGAAATAGACGCCGAGCAGTACTTC. It codes for CASISLGEIDAEQYF.

The V gene is TRBV25-1, the J gene TRBJ2-2; tentative D call: TRBD1 (6 bases). CDR3 length: 15 amino acids. Trimming shortened V by 4 bases and J by 3 bases, and 12 bases separated the two germline ends. Germline CDR1 and CDR2: MGHDK and SYGVNS. CDR3 nucleotide sequence: TGTGCCAGCAGTGGGCAGGGGAGTTACACCGGGGAGCTGTTTTTT. As protein: CASSGQGSYTGELFF. The complete variable domain, with remaining parts taken from reference TRBV25-1 and TRBJ2-2, reads EADIYQTPRYLVIGTGKKITLECSQTMGHDKMYWYQQDPGMELHLIHYSYGVNSTEKGDLSSESTVSRIRTEHFPLTLESARPSHTSQYLCASSGQGSYTGELFFGEGSRLTVL.

V usage is TRBV5-1 and J usage is TRBJ2-1, with a tentative D call TRBD2 (5 bases). The germline V and J ends were trimmed by 0 bases and 0 bases, with 16 bases remaining between them. Looked up from germline, CDR1 is SGHRS and CDR2 is YFSETQ. The CDR3 has 18 residues. The CDR3 sequence: CASSLGRPAGPSYNEQFF. The CDR3 nucleotides read TGCGCCAGCAGCTTGGGGCGTCCGGCGGGCCCCTCCTACAATGAGCAGTTCTTC.

The chain is built from TRBV4-1 and TRBJ2-2; D is undetermined. Trimming removed 1 base at V and 2 bases at J, with 5 bases between. The germline V gene encodes CDR1 MGHRA and CDR2 YSYEKL. There are 14 residues in the CDR3. The CDR3 DNA is TGCGCCAGCAGCCAAGTATTTAACACCGGGGAGCTGTTTTTT. This encodes CASSQVFNTGELFF.

This chain uses TRBV28 with TRBJ2-7, with TRBD1 identical over 10 bases. The CDR3 sequence is 14 residues long. Germline V lookup: CDR1 MDHEN, CDR2 SYDVKM. The V segment lost 6 bases and the J segment 7 bases; nucleotides outside the gene matches: 9. The CDR3 reads CASRYRTGGREQYF. DNA for the CDR3: TGTGCCAGCAGATACCGGACAGGGGGTCGGGAGCAGTACTTC.

The chain carries TRBV18 and TRBJ2-7, with TRBD1 matching over 8 bases. With V trimmed by 6 bases and J by 0 bases, 4 bases remained unmatched. The CDR3 length is 14 residues. The germline V gene encodes CDR1 KGHSH and CDR2 LQKENI. The CDR3 here is CASSRQGSSYEQYF. The DNA of the CDR3 is TGTGCCAGCTCGCGACAGGGGAGCTCCTACGAGCAGTACTTC.

This chain uses TRBV5-4 with TRBJ2-6; D is uncertain. The germline V gene has CDR1 SGHNT and CDR2 YYREEE (reference sequence). Between the trimmed V and J ends, which lost 0 bases and 4 bases, there was a span of 14 bases. The CDR3 extends over 17 amino acids. The CDR3 DNA is TGTGCCAGCAGCTTGGGAGGAACCCGACCGGGGGCCAACGTCCTGACTTTC. It is translated as CASSLGGTRPGANVLTF.